A single sample gave rise to the 16 T cell receptor beta chains below, sequenced in a study of T cells in Graves' hyperthyroidism and ophthalmopathy. Authors of the study amplified TCR beta CDR3 regions from RNA transcripts. The HTBI primer set drove a first-round RT-PCR of the TCR CDR3. TCRdb called the multiplex PCR reads again in MiXCR, with one record for every CDR3 protein. The table has roughly 520,000 distinct CDR3 sequences, roughly a quarter seen once; the top ten hold about 10%. The source material was blood. All receptors come from a woman aged 25-40 years with Graves' ophthalmopathy.

This clonotype was counted only a few times. This rearrangement joins TRBV6-1 to TRBJ1-2, with unresolved D. CDR1 is MNHNS and CDR2 is SASEGT in the germline V gene. The CDR3 has 13 residues. Deletions cut 6 bases from V and 5 bases from J, with 13 bases between. The CDR3 here is CASRVHSQYGYTF. The CDR3 coding sequence is TGTGCCAGCAGGGTTCACAGCCAATATGGCTACACCTTC.

This clonotype was observed once. The rearrangement links TRBV4-3 to TRBJ2-7; TRBD1 might be the D (6 bases). Looked up from germline, CDR1 is LGHNA and CDR2 is YSLEER. CDR3 length equals 17 residues. V shed 0 bases and J shed 3 bases, with 18 bases lying between them. The CDR3 here is CASSQDVTDSGIYEQYF. In DNA, the CDR3 is TGCGCCAGCAGCCAAGACGTCACGGACAGTGGGATCTACGAGCAGTACTTC.

This clonotype was found many times. The chain couples TRBV20-1 to TRBJ1-2, with TRBD1 matching over 9 bases. The CDR3 has 17 residues. Trimming at V came to 0 bases and at J to 6 bases, leaving 14 bases not matched to a gene. Germline-derived CDR1 and CDR2 are DFQATT and SNEGSKA (reference sequence). The chain's CDR3 is CSARDASQGAFIHGYTF. As DNA, the CDR3 is TGCAGTGCTAGAGATGCATCACAGGGGGCGTTCATTCATGGCTACACCTTC.

The chain is built from TRBV12-3 or TRBV12-4 and TRBJ1-1, with D uncertain. Deletions cut 3 bases from V and 6 bases from J, with 11 bases between. There are 13 residues in the CDR3. CDR3 bases: TGTGCCAGCAGTTTGGTGAGGAGAGCTGAAGCTTTCTTT. It specifies CASSLVRRAEAFF.

This clonotype was counted only a few times. V usage is TRBV20-1 and J usage is TRBJ1-1; D call uncertain. This CDR3 spans 13 amino acids. CDR1 DFQATT and CDR2 SNEGSKA come from the germline V gene (reference sequence). V lost 0 bases, J lost 6 bases, and 11 bases lay in between. The CDR3 reads CSARDGISSEAFF. CDR3 nucleotides: TGCAGTGCTAGAGATGGGATCTCTTCTGAAGCTTTCTTT.

The J gene is TRBJ1-5, the V gene TRBV6-1, with 8 bases matching TRBD1. CDR3 size: 15 residues. The germline CDR1 and CDR2 sequences are MNHNS and SASEGT. The V and J ends lost 8 bases and 5 bases, in that order; junction bases with no gene match: 11. DNA for the CDR3: TGTGCCAGCCGGGGCCAGACAGGGGTGGATCAGCCCCAGCATTTT. It codes for CASRGQTGVDQPQHF.

At least ten counts were recorded for this clonotype. The gene calls are TRBV29-1 and TRBJ2-2; no definite D call. V gave up 4 bases and J gave up 0 bases, with 9 bases separating them. The CDR3 consists of 14 residues. CDR1 and CDR2 (germline): SQVTM, ANQGSEA. The CDR3 DNA reads TGCAGCGTTGCTGAACAAGCGAACACCGGGGAGCTGTTTTTT. Translated, it gives CSVAEQANTGELFF.

This clonotype was seen many times. The rearrangement uses TRBV6-2 or TRBV6-3 and TRBJ1-1; perhaps TRBD1 as D (5 bases). V lost 0 bases and J lost 0, with 11 bases in between. Per the germline V gene, CDR1 is MNHEY and CDR2 is SVGEGT. The CDR3 extends over 16 amino acids. The CDR3 here is CASSYSQGLVNTEAFF. CDR3 nucleotide sequence: TGTGCCAGCAGTTACTCTCAGGGTCTGGTGAACACTGAAGCTTTCTTT.

This clonotype occurred many times. The chain couples TRBV6-1 to TRBJ2-7; 12 bases match TRBD2. The CDR3 loop spans 15 amino acids. CDR1 MNHNS and CDR2 SASEGT come from the germline V gene. The J segment lost 2 bases and the V segment lost 2 bases, leaving 1 base of the junction unmatched. The CDR3 bases are TGTGCCAGCAGTGAACGACTAGCGGGGGCCTACGAGCAGTACTTC. It specifies CASSERLAGAYEQYF.

V gene TRBV29-1 combines with J gene TRBJ1-3; no firm D call. The CDR3 covers 11 residues. The V and J ends lost 6 bases and 7 bases respectively, with 10 bases between them. The V gene's germline CDR1 is SQVTM and CDR2 ANQGSEA. The CDR3 DNA reads as TGCAGCGTCGACACTGCGAACACCATATATTTT. The encoded protein is CSVDTANTIYF.

The chain recombines TRBV3-1 with TRBJ2-7; weak D call: TRBD2 (6 bases). V lost 5 bases and J 9 bases, leaving 29 bases between the germline ends. The CDR3 sequence is 17 residues long. Germline loops: CDR1 LGHDT, CDR2 YNNKEL (reference sequence). DNA for the CDR3: TGTGCCAGCAGCGTGAATACGGGGACTTCCGGAGGGGATCGGCAGTACTTC. Amino acid sequence: CASSVNTGTSGGDRQYF.

The gene calls are TRBV7-9 and TRBJ1-1, with unresolved D. CDR1 SEHNR and CDR2 FQNEAQ come from the germline V gene (reference sequence). CDR3 length: 15 amino acids. V gave up 1 base and J gave up 3 bases, with 12 bases separating them. CDR3 sequence: CASSLDGIEYTEAFF. CDR3 nucleotide sequence: TGTGCCAGCAGCTTAGATGGGATCGAATACACTGAAGCTTTCTTT. The variable domain in full, completed from reference TRBV7-9 and TRBJ1-1, reads DTGVSQNPRHKITKRGQNVTFRCDPISEHNRLYWYRQTLGQGPEFLTYFQNEAQLEKSRLLSDRFSAERPKGSFSTLEIQRTEQGDSAMYLCASSLDGIEYTEAFFGQGTRLTVV.

This clonotype was seen ten or more times. This sequence may be a read error, since a much larger clone differs from it by one base. The V call is TRBV6-1, the J call TRBJ1-2; D remains unclear. Trimming shortened V by 8 bases and J by 4 bases, and 11 bases separated the two germline ends. The germline CDR1 and CDR2 sequences are MNHNS and SASEGT. The CDR3 sequence is 12 residues long. Written as DNA, the CDR3 is TGTGCCAGCTTATCCGGAATCTATGGCTACACCTTC. This encodes CASLSGIYGYTF.

The V call is TRBV5-1, the J call TRBJ2-5; the D call may be TRBD1 or TRBD2 (5 bases each). CDR1 SGHRS and CDR2 YFSETQ come from the germline V gene. This CDR3 is 14 amino acids long. Trimming took off 0 bases at V and 5 bases at J, with 11 bases between the two ends. As DNA, the CDR3 is TGCGCCAGCAGCTTGGATCCGGGACGGGAGACCCAGTACTTC. Its translation: CASSLDPGRETQYF. The full variable domain, completed using reference TRBV5-1 and TRBJ2-5, is KAGVTQTPRYLIKTRGQQVTLSCSPISGHRSVSWYQQTPGQGLQFLFEYFSETQRNKGNFPGRFSGRQFSNSRSEMNVSTLELGDSALYLCASSLDPGRETQYFGPGTRLLVL.

The genes are TRBV28 and TRBJ2-5; D gene uncertain. Deletions cut 3 bases from V and 6 bases from J, with 11 bases between. CDR1 MDHEN and CDR2 SYDVKM come from the germline V gene. The CDR3 extends over 13 amino acids. CDR3 in DNA: TGTGCCAGCAGTTTGGGCCCTAACAAGACCCAGTACTTC. Translation gives CASSLGPNKTQYF.

Only a few counts were recorded for this clonotype. This chain's CDR3 is CASSQDLRALNYGYTF. DNA for the CDR3: TGTGCCAGCAGCCAAGATCTTCGGGCGCTGAACTATGGCTACACCTTC. The gene calls are TRBV4-2 and TRBJ1-2; D unresolved. Deletions cut 0 bases from V and 2 bases from J, with 13 bases between. The V gene's germline CDR1 is LGHNA and CDR2 YNFKEQ. CDR3 length equals 16 residues.